Listed below are T cell receptor beta chains from one sample, sequenced in a study of blood T cell repertoires in COVID-19. Profiling relied on immunoSEQ multiplex PCR, and the TCRdb table lists in-frame clones only, not all of them. Altogether about 210,000 clones are present, approximately 81% being singletons, with the ten largest covering roughly a sixth. Sample: PBMCs or T cells enriched from blood (not recorded which). The receptors stem from a middle-aged man who had recovered from COVID-19. Each CDR3 is given without its conserved first and last residue. The order of the fields is V gene, J gene, CDR3 protein.

TRBV27	TRBJ1-2	ASSFLQDYGYT
TRBV13	TRBJ1-2	ASSPQGTRLNYGYT
TRBV12-3/TRBV12-4	TRBJ2-1	ASSQILAGEQF
TRBV2	TRBJ2-1	ASKGQGRGEQF
TRBV19	TRBJ1-2	ASSGGTATPNYGYT
TRBV5-5	TRBJ2-7	ASSSGLPPHEQY
TRBV6-2/TRBV6-3	TRBJ1-1	ASSPLGDRNTEAF
TRBV3-1/TRBV3-2	TRBJ1-1	ASSPVVNSYTEAF
TRBV19	TRBJ1-2	ASSTGTYYGYT
TRBV6-2/TRBV6-3	TRBJ2-7	ASSYSYRAGGYEQY
TRBV5-1	TRBJ2-2	ASKNARGNTGELF
TRBV9	TRBJ2-1	ASSVGVGASYNEQF
TRBV6-5	TRBJ1-1	ASSYTTGLNTEAF
TRBV9	TRBJ2-7	ASSVGYYDEQY
TRBV28	TRBJ2-7	ASSPHRGQGSSYEQY
TRBV30	TRBJ2-7	AWSGSQAAY